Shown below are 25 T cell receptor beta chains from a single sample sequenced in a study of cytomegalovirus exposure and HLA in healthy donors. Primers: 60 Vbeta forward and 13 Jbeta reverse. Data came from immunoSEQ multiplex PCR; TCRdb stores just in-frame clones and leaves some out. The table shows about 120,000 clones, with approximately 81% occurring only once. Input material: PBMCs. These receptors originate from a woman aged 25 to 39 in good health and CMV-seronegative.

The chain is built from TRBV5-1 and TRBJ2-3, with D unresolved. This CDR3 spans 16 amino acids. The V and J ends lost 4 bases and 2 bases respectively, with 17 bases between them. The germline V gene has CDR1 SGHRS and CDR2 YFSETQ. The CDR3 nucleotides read TGCGCCAGCAGCCCGGGTATAGGTGCGGCCACAGATACGCAGTATTTT. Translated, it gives CASSPGIGAATDTQYF.

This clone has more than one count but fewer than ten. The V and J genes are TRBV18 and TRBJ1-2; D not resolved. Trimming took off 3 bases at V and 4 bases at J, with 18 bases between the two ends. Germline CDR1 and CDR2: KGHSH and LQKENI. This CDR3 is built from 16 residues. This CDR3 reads CASSPGLAGVFYGYTF. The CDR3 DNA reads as TGTGCCAGCTCACCTGGACTAGCGGGAGTTTTCTATGGCTACACCTTC.

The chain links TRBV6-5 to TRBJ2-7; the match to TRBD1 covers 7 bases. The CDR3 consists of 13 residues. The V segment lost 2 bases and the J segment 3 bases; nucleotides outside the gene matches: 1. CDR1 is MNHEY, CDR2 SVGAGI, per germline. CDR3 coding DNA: TGTGCCAGCAGTTACAGGGGGCTCTACGAGCAGTACTTC. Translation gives CASSYRGLYEQYF.

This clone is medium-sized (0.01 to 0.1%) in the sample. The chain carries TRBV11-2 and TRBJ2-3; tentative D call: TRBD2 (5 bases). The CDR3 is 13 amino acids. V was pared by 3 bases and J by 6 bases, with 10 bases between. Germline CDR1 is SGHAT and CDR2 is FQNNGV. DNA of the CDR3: TGTGCCAGCAGCTTCTCAGGCGGGGATACGCAGTATTTT. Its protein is CASSFSGGDTQYF.

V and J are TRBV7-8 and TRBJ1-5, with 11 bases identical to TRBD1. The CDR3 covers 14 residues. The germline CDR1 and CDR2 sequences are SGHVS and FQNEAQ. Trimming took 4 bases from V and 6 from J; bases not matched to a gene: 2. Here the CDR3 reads CASSSGQGVQPQHF. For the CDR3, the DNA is TGTGCCAGCAGCTCGGGACAGGGGGTTCAGCCCCAGCATTTT.

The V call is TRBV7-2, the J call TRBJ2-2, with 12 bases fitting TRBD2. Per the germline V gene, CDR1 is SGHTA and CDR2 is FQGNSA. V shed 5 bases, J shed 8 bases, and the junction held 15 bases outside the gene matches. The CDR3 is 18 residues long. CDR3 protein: CASSPPGLAGPAGGELFF. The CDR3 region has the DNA TGTGCCAGCAGCCCTCCGGGACTAGCGGGCCCCGCTGGGGGGGAGCTGTTTTTT.

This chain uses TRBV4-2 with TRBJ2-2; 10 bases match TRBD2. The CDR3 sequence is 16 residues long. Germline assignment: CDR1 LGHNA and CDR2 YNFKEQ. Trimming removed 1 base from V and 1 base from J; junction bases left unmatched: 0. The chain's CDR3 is CASSQVAGGNTGELFF. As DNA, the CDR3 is TGTGCCAGCAGCCAAGTAGCGGGGGGGAACACCGGGGAGCTGTTTTTT.

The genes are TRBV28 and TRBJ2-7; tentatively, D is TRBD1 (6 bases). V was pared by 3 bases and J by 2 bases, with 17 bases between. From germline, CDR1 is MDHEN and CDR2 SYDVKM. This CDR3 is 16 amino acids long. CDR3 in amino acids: CASSFGPGQGAYEQYF. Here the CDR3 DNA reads TGTGCCAGCAGTTTTGGCCCGGGACAAGGGGCCTACGAGCAGTACTTC.

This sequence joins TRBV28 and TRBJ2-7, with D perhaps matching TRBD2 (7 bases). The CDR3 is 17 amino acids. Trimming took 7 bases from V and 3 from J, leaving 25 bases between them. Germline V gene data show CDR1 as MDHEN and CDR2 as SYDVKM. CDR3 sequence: CASIGQGRAGIFYEQYF. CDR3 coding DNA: TGTGCCAGCATCGGGCAGGGGAGGGCAGGGATCTTCTACGAGCAGTACTTC.

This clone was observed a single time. In nucleotides, the CDR3 is TGTGCCAGATTCAGTGGACTAGCGAGAAATGAGCAGTTCTTC. This codes for CARFSGLARNEQFF. The chain is built from TRBV28 and TRBJ2-1; 9 nucleotides match TRBD2. The CDR3 has 14 residues. Losses at the gene ends were 9 bases for V and 7 bases for J; bases not matched to a gene: 10. Germline loops: CDR1 MDHEN, CDR2 SYDVKM.

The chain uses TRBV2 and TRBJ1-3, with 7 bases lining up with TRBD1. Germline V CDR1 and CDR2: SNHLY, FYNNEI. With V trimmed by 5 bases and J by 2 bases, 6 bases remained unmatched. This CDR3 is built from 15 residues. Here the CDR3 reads CASSPDRATGNTIYF. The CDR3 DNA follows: TGTGCCAGCAGTCCCGACAGGGCAACTGGAAACACCATATATTTT. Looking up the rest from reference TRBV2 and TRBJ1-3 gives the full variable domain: EPEVTQTPSHQVTQMGQEVILRCVPISNHLYFYWYRQILGQKVEFLVSFYNNEISEKSEIFDDQFSVERPDGSNFTLKIRSTKLEDSAMYFCASSPDRATGNTIYFGEGSWLTVV.

The CDR3 protein is CASSLVGGAVYGYTF. The CDR3 bases are TGTGCCAGCAGCTTAGTCGGTGGGGCAGTGTATGGCTACACCTTC. The chain recombines TRBV7-2 with TRBJ1-2; D possibly corresponds to TRBD1 (5 bases). The ends were cut back, 1 base at V and 5 bases at J, with 14 bases in the middle. CDR1 and CDR2 (germline): SGHTA, FQGNSA. The CDR3 totals 15 residues.

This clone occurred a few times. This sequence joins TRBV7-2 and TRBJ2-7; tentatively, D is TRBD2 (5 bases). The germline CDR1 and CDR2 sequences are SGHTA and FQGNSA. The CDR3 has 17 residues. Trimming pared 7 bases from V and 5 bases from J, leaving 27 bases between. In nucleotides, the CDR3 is TGTGCCAGCACCGCACTCGCGTGGGGAGCGAACCTGCACGAGCAGTACTTC. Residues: CASTALAWGANLHEQYF.

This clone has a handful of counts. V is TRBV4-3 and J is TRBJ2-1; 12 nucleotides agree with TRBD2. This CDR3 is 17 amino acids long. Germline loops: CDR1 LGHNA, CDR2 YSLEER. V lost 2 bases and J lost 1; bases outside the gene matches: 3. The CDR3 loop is CASSQRLAGESYNEQFF. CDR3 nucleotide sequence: TGCGCCAGCAGCCAAAGACTAGCGGGAGAATCCTACAATGAGCAGTTCTTC.

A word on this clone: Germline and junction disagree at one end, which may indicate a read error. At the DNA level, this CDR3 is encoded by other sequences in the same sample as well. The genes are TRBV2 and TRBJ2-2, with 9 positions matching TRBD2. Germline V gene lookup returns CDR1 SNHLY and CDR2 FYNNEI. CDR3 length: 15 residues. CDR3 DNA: TGCGCCAGCAGTGTTGTTAGCGGGAGTAACGGGGAGCTGTTTTTT. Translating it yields CASSVVSGSNGELFF.

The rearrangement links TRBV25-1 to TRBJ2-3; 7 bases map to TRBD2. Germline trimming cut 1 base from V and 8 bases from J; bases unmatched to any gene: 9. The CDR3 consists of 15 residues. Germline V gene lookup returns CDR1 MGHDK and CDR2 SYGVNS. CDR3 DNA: TGTGCCAGCAGTGAATCTGGCGGGAGCGTCGGTACGCAGTATTTT. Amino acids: CASSESGGSVGTQYF.

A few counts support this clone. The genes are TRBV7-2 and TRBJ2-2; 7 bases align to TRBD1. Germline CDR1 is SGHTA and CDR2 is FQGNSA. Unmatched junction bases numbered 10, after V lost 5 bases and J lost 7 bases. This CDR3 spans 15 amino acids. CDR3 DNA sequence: TGTGCCAGCAGCCTTGGTGACAGGGTAGGCGGGGAGCTGTTTTTT. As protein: CASSLGDRVGGELFF.

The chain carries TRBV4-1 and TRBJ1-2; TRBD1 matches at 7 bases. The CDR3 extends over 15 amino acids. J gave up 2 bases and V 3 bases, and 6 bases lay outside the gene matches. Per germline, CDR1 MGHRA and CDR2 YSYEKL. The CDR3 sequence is CASSQSQGTNYGYTF. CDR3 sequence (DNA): TGCGCCAGCAGCCAGTCACAGGGGACCAACTATGGCTACACCTTC.

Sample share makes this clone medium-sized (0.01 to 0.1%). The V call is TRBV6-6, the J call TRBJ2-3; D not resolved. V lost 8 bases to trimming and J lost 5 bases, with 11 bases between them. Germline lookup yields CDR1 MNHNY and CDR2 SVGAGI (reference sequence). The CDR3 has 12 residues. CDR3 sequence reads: CASALAVDTQYF. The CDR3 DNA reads TGTGCCAGCGCCTTAGCTGTAGATACGCAGTATTTT.

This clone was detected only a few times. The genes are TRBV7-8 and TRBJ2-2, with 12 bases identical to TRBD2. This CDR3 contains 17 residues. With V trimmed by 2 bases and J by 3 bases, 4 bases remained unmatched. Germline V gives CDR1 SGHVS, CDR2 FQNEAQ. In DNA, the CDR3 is TGTGCCAGCAGCTTAACTAGCGGGAGGTCCTACACCGGGGAGCTGTTTTTT. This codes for CASSLTSGRSYTGELFF.

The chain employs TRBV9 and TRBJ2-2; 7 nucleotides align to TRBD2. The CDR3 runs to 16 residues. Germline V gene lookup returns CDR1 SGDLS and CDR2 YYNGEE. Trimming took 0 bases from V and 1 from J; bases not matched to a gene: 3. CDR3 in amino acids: CASSVAGGLNTGELFF. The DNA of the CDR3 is TGTGCCAGCAGCGTAGCGGGAGGACTGAACACCGGGGAGCTGTTTTTT.

CDR3 in amino acids: CASSLGGQGGETQYF. CDR3 nucleotides: TGTGCCAGCAGCTTGGGCGGACAGGGAGGGGAGACCCAGTACTTC. J is TRBJ2-5 and V is TRBV5-4; perhaps TRBD1 as D (8 bases). With 0 bases removed from V and 5 bases from J, the gap between germline ends came to 14 bases. The germline CDR1 and CDR2 sequences are SGHNT and YYREEE (reference sequence). CDR3 length: 15 residues.

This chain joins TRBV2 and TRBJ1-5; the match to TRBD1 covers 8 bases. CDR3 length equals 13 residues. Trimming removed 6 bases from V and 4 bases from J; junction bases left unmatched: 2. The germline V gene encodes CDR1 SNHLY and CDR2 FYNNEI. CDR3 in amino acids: CASSHRGNQPQHF. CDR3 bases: TGTGCCAGCAGCCACAGGGGGAATCAGCCCCAGCATTTT. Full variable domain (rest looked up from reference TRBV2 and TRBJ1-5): EPEVTQTPSHQVTQMGQEVILRCVPISNHLYFYWYRQILGQKVEFLVSFYNNEISEKSEIFDDQFSVERPDGSNFTLKIRSTKLEDSAMYFCASSHRGNQPQHFGDGTRLSIL.

The CDR3 loop reads CASRLGQGADEQYF. The CDR3 bases are TGTGCCAGCAGGCTAGGACAGGGGGCCGACGAGCAGTACTTC. The chain has TRBV28 and TRBJ2-7; TRBD1 matches 11 bases. Germline CDR1 MDHEN, CDR2 SYDVKM. V dropped 6 bases and J dropped 5; count of bases not matched to a gene: 6. This CDR3 region has 14 residues.

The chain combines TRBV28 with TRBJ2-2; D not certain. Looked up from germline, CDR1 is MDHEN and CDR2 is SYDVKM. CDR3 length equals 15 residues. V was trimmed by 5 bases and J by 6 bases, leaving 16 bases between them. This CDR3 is CASSPGTPGSGELFF. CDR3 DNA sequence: TGTGCCAGCAGTCCGGGTACCCCCGGCTCCGGGGAGCTGTTTTTT. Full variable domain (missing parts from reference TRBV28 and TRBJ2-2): DVKVTQSSRYLVKRTGEKVFLECVQDMDHENMFWYRQDPGLGLRLIYFSYDVKMKEKGDIPEGYSVSREKKERFSLILESASTNQTSMYLCASSPGTPGSGELFFGEGSRLTVL.